The rows below give T cell receptor beta chains drawn from one sample of a study of PD-L1 blockade in urothelial cancer. Libraries were prepared by immunoSEQ multiplex PCR; TCRdb keeps only in-frame clonotypes and omits some of them. The profile shows over 45,000 clones, around 84% of them singletons. Sample: PBMCs, taken around atezolizumab (anti-PD-L1) treatment. All receptors come from a man aged 60-69 years with urothelial cancer. Both conserved end residues are part of each CDR3. D genes are given only for firm matches. Some rows mark clone size as missing; the rest say once, few, many or name a class of expanded clone.

TRBV5-1	TRBJ2-1	-	-	TGCGCCAGCAGCTGGGGACAAACCTACAATGAGCAGTTCTTC	CASSWGQTYNEQFF
TRBV11-1	TRBJ1-1	-	-	TGTGCCAGCAGCAGGACAGAGAACACTGAAGCTTTCTTT	CASSRTENTEAFF
TRBV12-5	TRBJ2-7	-	TRBD2	TGTGCTAGTGGCTCGGGGGGGGCGCGCGAGCAGTACTTC	CASGSGGAREQYF
TRBV5-1	TRBJ1-5	once	TRBD1	TGCGCCCGGACAGGAGGCAATCAGCCCCAGCATTTT	CARTGGNQPQHF
TRBV4-1	TRBJ1-2	-	TRBD1	TGCGCCAGCAGTCGACCCTATACAGGGGAGCCTAACTATGGCTACACCTTC	CASSRPYTGEPNYGYTF
TRBV28	TRBJ2-7	-	-	TGTGCCAGCAGTTTACAGCGGACTCTCAGCTCCTACGAGCAGTACTTC	CASSLQRTLSSYEQYF
TRBV7-9	TRBJ2-2	once	TRBD1	TGTGCCAGCAGCTCACCAGACAGGGCCGGGGAGCTGTTTTTT	CASSSPDRAGELFF
TRBV9	TRBJ1-5	few	TRBD1	TGTGCCAGCAGCGTAGGAGGGGGCAGTCAGCCCCAGCATTTT	CASSVGGGSQPQHF
TRBV29-1	TRBJ1-4	-	-	TGCAGCGTTGAGGAGACACGCGGGGAAAAACTGTTTTTT	CSVEETRGEKLFF
TRBV5-1	TRBJ2-7	few	TRBD1	TGCGCCAGCAATATGGGACAGGGCCGAGAGCAGTACTTC	CASNMGQGREQYF
TRBV2	TRBJ1-1	once	-	TGTGCCAGCAGAGACCTGGACAGATTGACTGAAGCTTTCTTT	CASRDLDRLTEAFF
TRBV18	TRBJ2-3	-	TRBD1	TGTGCCAGCTCACCACGGAAGTTGCGGGACAGGGAAACAGATACGCAGTATTTT	CASSPRKLRDRETDTQYF
TRBV5-5	TRBJ1-1	-	-	TGTGCCAGCAGCTTTCCCGGGAGGGAAGCTTTCTTT	CASSFPGREAFF
TRBV5-1	TRBJ1-4	few	TRBD1	TGCGCCAGCAGCTTGGCGGGACAGGGGAATGAAAAACTGTTTTTT	CASSLAGQGNEKLFF
TRBV5-1	TRBJ1-1	-	-	TGCGCCAGCAGCCGTCAGGACACAATGAACACTGAAGCTTTCTTT	CASSRQDTMNTEAFF
TRBV5-8	TRBJ1-1	-	-	TGTGCCAGCAGCCGGGTTGGTGAAGCTTTCTTT	CASSRVGEAFF
TRBV18	TRBJ1-6	once	TRBD1	TGTGCCAGCTCACGGGGCGAGGGGGCTCTTAATTCACCCCTCCACTTT	CASSRGEGALNSPLHF
TRBV4-1	TRBJ2-1	once	-	TGCGCCAGCAGCCGGGGGGGGGCGGGAGATACTAGAGATGAGCAGTTCTTC	CASSRGGAGDTRDEQFF
TRBV7-6	TRBJ2-3	-	TRBD2	TGTGCCAGCAGCTTAAGAGCTAGCGGGAACGTAGATACGCAGTATTTT	CASSLRASGNVDTQYF
TRBV18	TRBJ1-1	-	TRBD1	TGTGCCAGCTCACCACCGGACAGGGATCGACTCGAAGCTTTCTTT	CASSPPDRDRLEAFF
TRBV5-5	TRBJ1-5	-	-	TGTGCCAGCAGCCTAAATGGGCTCCTTAATCAGCCCCAGCATTTT	CASSLNGLLNQPQHF
TRBV6-5	TRBJ2-3	-	TRBD2	TGTGCCAGCAGTTGGGCGGGAGGCACTAGCACAGATACGCAGTATTTT	CASSWAGGTSTDTQYF
TRBV10-3	TRBJ1-6	-	-	TGTGCCATGAGGGGGTTGTATAATTCACCCCTCCACTTT	CAMRGLYNSPLHF
TRBV7-9	TRBJ1-5	few	-	TGTGCCAGCAGCAAGGCCGGGAGCAATCAGCCCCAGCATTTT	CASSKAGSNQPQHF
TRBV2	TRBJ1-2	-	TRBD1	TGTGCCAGCAGGGCCAGGGGGGCTAACTATGGCTACACCTTC	CASRARGANYGYTF
TRBV18	TRBJ1-2	-	-	TGTGCCAGCTCACCCCAGCAGGATTCTAACTATGGCTACACCTTC	CASSPQQDSNYGYTF
TRBV2	TRBJ2-7	few	TRBD1	TGTGCCAGCAGCCGCGACAGGGATGAGGAGCAGTACTTC	CASSRDRDEEQYF
TRBV27	TRBJ1-1	-	-	TGTGCCAGCAGTTCACTTCTGAACACTGAAGCTTTCTTT	CASSSLLNTEAFF
TRBV29-1	TRBJ1-2	-	-	TGCAGCGTTGACGCCCTGACGGGGGAGGGTGGCTACACCTTC	CSVDALTGEGGYTF
TRBV5-1	TRBJ1-3	-	-	TGCGCCAGCAGCCGAGATGCCAACTCTGGAAACACCATATATTTT	CASSRDANSGNTIYF
TRBV2	TRBJ1-1	-	TRBD1	TGTGCCAGCAGTGAGGGGGCAGGGGGTGACACTGAAGCTTTCTTT	CASSEGAGGDTEAFF
TRBV18	TRBJ1-1	-	TRBD1	TGTGCCAGCTCACCACCGTCGACAGGGGGCACCACTGAAGCTTTCTTT	CASSPPSTGGTTEAFF
TRBV6-5	TRBJ1-5	-	TRBD1	TGTGCCAGCAGCGCGACAGGGGGCTATCAGCCCCAGCATTTT	CASSATGGYQPQHF
TRBV27	TRBJ2-7	-	TRBD2	TGTGCCAGCAGTTTAAAGTATCCTAGCGGGACAACCTACGAGCAGTACTTC	CASSLKYPSGTTYEQYF